This TCR beta chain is drawn from a study of identical twins. General study points: The presence of invariant MAIT and iNKT cells could partly confound analyses of zero-insertion sequences. Twin-shared out-of-frame alpha sequences showed excess low generation probability.

Trimming removed 5 bases from V and 4 bases from J; junction bases left unmatched: 4. The CDR3 runs to 14 residues. Germline V gene lookup returns CDR1 MNHNS and CDR2 SASEGT. This clonotype was detected a few times. Its antigen remains unknown. In TCRdb, the 5' RACE reads were re-called with MiXCR into one record per CDR3 protein. The repertoire holds some 790,000 distinct CDR3 sequences, 15% to 20% seen once, with 10% to 15% in the top ten. The same data also contributed to another study, on T cells expressing NK-cell markers. That study adds: Investigators obtained TCR beta repertoires from sorted CD3+CD56+NKG2C+, CD3+CD56+NKG2C- and CD3+CD56-NKG2C+ T cells. One observes that, in several donors, these clonotypes were also the leading ones within the CD3+CD56-NKG2C+ fraction.

The sequence derives from a woman between 18 and 29 years old in good health. The V gene is TRBV6-1, the J gene TRBJ2-1; 8 bases are shared with TRBD2. Material: PBMCs. The CDR3 is CASSIAGRYNEQFF. Written as DNA, the CDR3 is TGTGCCAGCAGTATAGCGGGGCGGTACAATGAGCAGTTCTTC.